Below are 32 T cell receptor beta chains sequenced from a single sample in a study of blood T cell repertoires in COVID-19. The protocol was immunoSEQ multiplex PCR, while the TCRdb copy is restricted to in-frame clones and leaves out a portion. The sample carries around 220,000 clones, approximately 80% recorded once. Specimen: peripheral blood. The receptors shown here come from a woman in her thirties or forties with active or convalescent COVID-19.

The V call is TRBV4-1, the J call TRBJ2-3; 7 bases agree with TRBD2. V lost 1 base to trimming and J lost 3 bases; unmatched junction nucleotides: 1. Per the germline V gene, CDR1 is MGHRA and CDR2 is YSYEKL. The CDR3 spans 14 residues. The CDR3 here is CASSQGGGTDTQYF. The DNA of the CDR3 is TGCGCCAGCAGCCAAGGGGGAGGGACAGATACGCAGTATTTT.

DNA for the CDR3: TGTGCCAGCAGTTACCCCGGGGTTGGGTCGGATCAGCCCCAGCATTTT. It yields the protein CASSYPGVGSDQPQHF. The chain uses TRBV6-6 and TRBJ1-5, with D unresolved. The V gene's germline CDR1 is MNHNY and CDR2 SVGAGI (reference sequence). CDR3 length equals 16 residues. Between the trimmed V and J ends, which lost 2 bases and 5 bases, there was a span of 16 bases.

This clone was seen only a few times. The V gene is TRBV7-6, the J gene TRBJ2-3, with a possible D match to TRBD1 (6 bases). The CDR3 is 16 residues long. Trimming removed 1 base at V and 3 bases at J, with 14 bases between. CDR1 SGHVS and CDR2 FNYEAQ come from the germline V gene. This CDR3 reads CASSLGNLRGTDTQYF. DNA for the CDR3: TGTGCCAGCAGCTTAGGGAATCTAAGGGGGACAGATACGCAGTATTTT.

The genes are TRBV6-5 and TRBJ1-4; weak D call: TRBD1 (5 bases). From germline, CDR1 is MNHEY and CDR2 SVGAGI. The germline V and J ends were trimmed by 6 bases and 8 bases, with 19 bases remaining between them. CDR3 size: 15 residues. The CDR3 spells CASSSSSQGGEKLFF. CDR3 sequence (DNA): TGTGCCAGCAGCTCCTCATCGCAGGGCGGCGAAAAACTGTTTTTT.

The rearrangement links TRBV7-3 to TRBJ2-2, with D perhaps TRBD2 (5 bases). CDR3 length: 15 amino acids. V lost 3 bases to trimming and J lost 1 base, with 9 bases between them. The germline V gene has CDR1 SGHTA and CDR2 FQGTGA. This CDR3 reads CASSFDGENTGELFF. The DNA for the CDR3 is TGTGCCAGCAGCTTCGACGGGGAGAACACCGGGGAGCTGTTTTTT.

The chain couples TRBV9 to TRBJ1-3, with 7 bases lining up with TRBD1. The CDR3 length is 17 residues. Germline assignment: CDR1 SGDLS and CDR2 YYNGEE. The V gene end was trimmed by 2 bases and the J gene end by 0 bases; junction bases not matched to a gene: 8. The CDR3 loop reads CASSVEAGGFSGNTIYF. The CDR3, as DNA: TGTGCCAGCAGCGTGGAGGCAGGGGGATTCTCTGGAAACACCATATATTTT.

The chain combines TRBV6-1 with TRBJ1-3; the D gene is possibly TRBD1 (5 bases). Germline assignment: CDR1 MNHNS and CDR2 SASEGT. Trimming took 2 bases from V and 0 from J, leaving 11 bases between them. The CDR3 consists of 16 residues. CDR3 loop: CASSERDLYSGNTIYF. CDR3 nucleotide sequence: TGTGCCAGCAGTGAACGGGACTTGTACTCTGGAAACACCATATATTTT.

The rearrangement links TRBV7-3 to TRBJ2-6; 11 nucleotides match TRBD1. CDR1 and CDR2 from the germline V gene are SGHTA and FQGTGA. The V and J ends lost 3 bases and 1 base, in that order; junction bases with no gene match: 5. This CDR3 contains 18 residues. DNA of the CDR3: TGTGCCAGCAGCTTGAGGACAGGGGGCCCATCTGGGGCCAACGTCCTGACTTTC. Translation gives CASSLRTGGPSGANVLTF. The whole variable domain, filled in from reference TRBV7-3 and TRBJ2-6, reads GAGVSQTPSNKVTEKGKYVELRCDPISGHTALYWYRQSLGQGPEFLIYFQGTGAADDSGLPNDRFFAVRPEGSVSTLKIQRTERGDSAVYLCASSLRTGGPSGANVLTFGAGSRLTVL.

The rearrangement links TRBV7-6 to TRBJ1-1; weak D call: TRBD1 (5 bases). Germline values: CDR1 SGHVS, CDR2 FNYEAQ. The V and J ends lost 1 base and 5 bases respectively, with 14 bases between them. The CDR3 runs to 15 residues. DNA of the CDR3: TGTGCCAGCAGCTTAGGAGGCAGGGAAGGGACTGAAGCTTTCTTT. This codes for CASSLGGREGTEAFF.

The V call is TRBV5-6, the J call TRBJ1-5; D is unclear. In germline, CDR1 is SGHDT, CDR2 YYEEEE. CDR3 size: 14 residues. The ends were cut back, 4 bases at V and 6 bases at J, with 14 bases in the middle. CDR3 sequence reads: CASSPRPVGQPQHF. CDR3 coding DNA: TGTGCCAGCAGCCCACGTCCCGTCGGTCAGCCCCAGCATTTT.

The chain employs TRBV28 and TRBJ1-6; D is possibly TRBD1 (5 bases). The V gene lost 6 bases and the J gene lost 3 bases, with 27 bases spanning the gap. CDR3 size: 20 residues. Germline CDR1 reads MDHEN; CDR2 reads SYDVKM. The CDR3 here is CASSQGLNIQGIVYNSPLHF. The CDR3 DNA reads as TGTGCCAGCAGCCAGGGCCTTAATATCCAGGGAATCGTCTATAATTCACCCCTCCACTTT.

CDR3 sequence reads: CATSRGGNYGYTF. CDR3 nucleotides: TGTGCCACCAGCCGCGGGGGGAACTATGGCTACACCTTC. This chain connects TRBV15 to TRBJ1-2; TRBD1 is a possible D gene (5 bases). The germline CDR1 and CDR2 sequences are LNHNV and YYDKDF (reference sequence). The CDR3 totals 13 residues. The germline V and J ends were trimmed by 5 bases and 2 bases, with 9 bases remaining between them.

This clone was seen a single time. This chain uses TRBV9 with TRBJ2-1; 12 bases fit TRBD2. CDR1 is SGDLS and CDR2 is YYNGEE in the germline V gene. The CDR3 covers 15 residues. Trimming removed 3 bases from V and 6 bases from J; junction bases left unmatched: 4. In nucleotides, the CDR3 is TGTGCCAGCAGCGCGACTAGCGGGGGCCTCAATGAGCAGTTCTTC. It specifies CASSATSGGLNEQFF.

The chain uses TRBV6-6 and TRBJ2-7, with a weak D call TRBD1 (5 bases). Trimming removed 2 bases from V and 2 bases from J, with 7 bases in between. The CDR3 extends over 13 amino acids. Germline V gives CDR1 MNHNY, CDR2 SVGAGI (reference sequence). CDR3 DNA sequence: TGTGCCAGCAGTTACGGACACACCTACGAGCAGTACGTC. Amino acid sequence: CASSYGHTYEQYV.

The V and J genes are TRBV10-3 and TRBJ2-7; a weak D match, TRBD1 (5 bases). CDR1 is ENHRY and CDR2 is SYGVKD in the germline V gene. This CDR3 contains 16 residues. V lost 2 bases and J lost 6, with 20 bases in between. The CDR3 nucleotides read TGTGCCATCAGTGAGATCGAATTAACAGGAGAAGGCGAGCAGTACTTC. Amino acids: CAISEIELTGEGEQYF.

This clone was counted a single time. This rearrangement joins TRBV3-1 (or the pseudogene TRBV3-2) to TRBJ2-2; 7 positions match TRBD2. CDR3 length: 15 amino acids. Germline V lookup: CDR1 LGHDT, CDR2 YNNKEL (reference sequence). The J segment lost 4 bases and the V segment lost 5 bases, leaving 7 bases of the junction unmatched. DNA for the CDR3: TGTGCCAGCAGCTATAGACTAGCTAGCACCGGGGAGCTGTTTTTT. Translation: CASSYRLASTGELFF.

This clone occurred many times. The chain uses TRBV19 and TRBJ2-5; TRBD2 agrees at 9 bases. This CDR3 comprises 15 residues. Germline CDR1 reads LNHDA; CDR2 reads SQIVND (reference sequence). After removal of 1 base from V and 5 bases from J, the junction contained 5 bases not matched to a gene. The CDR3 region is CASSIGLAGSETQYF. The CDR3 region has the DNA TGTGCCAGTAGTATAGGTCTAGCGGGGTCTGAGACCCAGTACTTC.

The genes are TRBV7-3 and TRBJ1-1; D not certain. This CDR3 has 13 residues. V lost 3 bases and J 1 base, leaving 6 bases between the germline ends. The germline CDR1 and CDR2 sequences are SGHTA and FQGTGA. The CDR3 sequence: CASSFNTNTEAFF. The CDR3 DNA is TGTGCCAGCAGCTTTAACACGAACACTGAAGCTTTCTTT. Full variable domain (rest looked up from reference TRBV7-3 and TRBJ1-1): GAGVSQTPSNKVTEKGKYVELRCDPISGHTALYWYRQSLGQGPEFLIYFQGTGAADDSGLPNDRFFAVRPEGSVSTLKIQRTERGDSAVYLCASSFNTNTEAFFGQGTRLTVV.

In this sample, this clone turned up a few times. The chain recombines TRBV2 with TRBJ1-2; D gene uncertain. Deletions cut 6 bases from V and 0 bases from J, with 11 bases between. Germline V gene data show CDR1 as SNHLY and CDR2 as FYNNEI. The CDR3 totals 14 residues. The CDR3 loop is CASRREGANYGYTF. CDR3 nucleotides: TGTGCCAGCAGGAGGGAGGGAGCTAACTATGGCTACACCTTC.

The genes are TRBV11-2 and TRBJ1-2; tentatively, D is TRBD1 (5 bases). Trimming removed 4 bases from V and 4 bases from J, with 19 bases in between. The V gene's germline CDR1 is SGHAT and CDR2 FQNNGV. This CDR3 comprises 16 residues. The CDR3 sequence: CASSSLKDRGSYGYTF. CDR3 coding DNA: TGTGCCAGCAGCTCCCTCAAGGATCGGGGGAGCTATGGCTACACCTTC.

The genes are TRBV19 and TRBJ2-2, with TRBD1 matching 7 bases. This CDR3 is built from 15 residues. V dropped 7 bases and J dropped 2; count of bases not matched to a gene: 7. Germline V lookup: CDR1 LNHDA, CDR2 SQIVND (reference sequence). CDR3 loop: CASTDRKANTGELFF. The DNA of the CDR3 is TGTGCCAGTACGGACAGGAAAGCCAACACCGGGGAGCTGTTTTTT.

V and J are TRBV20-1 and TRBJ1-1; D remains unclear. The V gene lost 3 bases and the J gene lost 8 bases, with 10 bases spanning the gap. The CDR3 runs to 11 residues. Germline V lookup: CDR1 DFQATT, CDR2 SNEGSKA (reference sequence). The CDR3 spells CSARSRREAFF. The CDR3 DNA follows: TGCAGTGCTAGGAGTAGAAGAGAAGCTTTCTTT.

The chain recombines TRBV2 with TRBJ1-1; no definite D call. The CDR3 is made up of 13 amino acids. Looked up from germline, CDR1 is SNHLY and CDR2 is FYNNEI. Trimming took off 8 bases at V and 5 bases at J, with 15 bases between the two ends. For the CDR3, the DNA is TGTGCCAGCCCAGGAGGCCGAGGAACTGAAGCTTTCTTT. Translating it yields CASPGGRGTEAFF.

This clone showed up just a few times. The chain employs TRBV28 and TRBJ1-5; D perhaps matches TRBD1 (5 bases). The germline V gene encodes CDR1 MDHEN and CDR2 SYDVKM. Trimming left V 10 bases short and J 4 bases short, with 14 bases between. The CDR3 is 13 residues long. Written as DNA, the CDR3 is TGTGCCACCCATCAGGGCCAGAATCAGCCCCAGCATTTT. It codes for CATHQGQNQPQHF.

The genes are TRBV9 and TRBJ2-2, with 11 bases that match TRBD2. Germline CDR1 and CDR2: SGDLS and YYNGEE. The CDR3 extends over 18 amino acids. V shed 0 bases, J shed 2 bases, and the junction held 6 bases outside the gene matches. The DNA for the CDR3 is TGTGCCAGCAGCGTAGGGATGGGACTAGCGGATAACACCGGGGAGCTGTTTTTT. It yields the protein CASSVGMGLADNTGELFF.

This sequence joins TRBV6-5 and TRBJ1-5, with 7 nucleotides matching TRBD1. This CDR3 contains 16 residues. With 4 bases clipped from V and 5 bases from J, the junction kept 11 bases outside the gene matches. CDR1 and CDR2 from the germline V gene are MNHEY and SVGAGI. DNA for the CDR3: TGTGCCAGCAGTTCCCGGACGACAGGGCCACATCAGCCCCAGCATTTT. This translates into CASSSRTTGPHQPQHF.

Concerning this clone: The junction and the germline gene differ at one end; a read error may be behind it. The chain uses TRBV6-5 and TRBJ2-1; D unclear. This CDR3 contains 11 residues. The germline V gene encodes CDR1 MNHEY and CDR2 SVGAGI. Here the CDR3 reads CANSSGAEQFF. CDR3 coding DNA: TGTGCCAACAGTTCGGGTGCTGAGCAGTTCTTC.

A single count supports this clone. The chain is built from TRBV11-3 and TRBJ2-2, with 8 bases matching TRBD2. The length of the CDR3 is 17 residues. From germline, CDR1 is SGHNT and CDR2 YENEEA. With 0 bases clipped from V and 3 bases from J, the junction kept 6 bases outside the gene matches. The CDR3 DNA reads TGTGCCAGCAGCTTAGATCGTATTAGCGGGGACACCGGGGAGCTGTTTTTT. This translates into CASSLDRISGDTGELFF.

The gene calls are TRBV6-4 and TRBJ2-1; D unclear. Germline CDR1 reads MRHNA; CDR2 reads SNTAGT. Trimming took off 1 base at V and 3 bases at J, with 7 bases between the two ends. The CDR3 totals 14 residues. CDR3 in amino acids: CASSDWAGYNEQFF. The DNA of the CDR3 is TGTGCCAGCAGTGACTGGGCAGGCTACAATGAGCAGTTCTTC.

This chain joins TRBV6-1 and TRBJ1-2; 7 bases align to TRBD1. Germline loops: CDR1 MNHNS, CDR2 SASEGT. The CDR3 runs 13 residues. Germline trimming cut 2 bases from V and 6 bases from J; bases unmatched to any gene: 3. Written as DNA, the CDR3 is TGTGCCAGCAGTGAAAAGGGGGCCCATGGCTACACCTTC. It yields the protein CASSEKGAHGYTF.

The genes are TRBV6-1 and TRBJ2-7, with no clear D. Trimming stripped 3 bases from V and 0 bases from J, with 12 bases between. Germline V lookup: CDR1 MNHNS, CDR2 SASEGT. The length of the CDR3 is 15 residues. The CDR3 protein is CASSEEVTYSYEQYV. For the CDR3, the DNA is TGTGCCAGCAGTGAGGAAGTGACTTACTCCTACGAGCAGTACGTC.

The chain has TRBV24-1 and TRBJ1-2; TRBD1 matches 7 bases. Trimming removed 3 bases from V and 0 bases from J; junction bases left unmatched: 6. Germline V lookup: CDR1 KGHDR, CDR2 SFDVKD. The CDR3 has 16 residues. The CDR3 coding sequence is TGTGCCACCAGTGATAAGACAGGGTTCCCTAACTATGGCTACACCTTC. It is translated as CATSDKTGFPNYGYTF.